The entry below gives a single TCR beta chain sequence along with its context. This clonotype was seen only a few times. Its antigen remains unidentified. Base-call qualities are not available, and no considerably larger clone is one nucleotide away. Sample time point, as interpreted from the label and publication: second blood draw from one MS patient after hematopoietic stem cell transplantation. To demonstrate the VDJtools post-analysis software, the study profiled TCR beta repertoires from the peripheral blood of about 13 young patients with multiple sclerosis. The patients with multiple sclerosis were children and adolescents between roughly 6 and 15 years of age. This sample stems from a study of post-analysis software for immune sequencing data (dated by TCRdb to between 2015 and 2016). For the wider study: Relapsing-remitting, secondary progressive and progressive-relapsing multiple sclerosis were recorded as disease courses, and subtype annotation was lacking for some patients. The patient repertoires were compared against 11 previously published healthy control repertoires obtained from donors aged roughly 6 to 28 years. A subset of samples was prepared in parallel using single-end sample barcoding, then pooled and co-amplified after Illumina adapter ligation. Study-wide conclusions, independent of this receptor: Significantly lower normalized Chao1 diversity was found in multiple sclerosis patients than in controls, suggesting substantial peripheral T-cell clonal expansion. The multiple sclerosis patient group was slightly younger than the control group. Direct clustering with F measure revealed strong co-clustering of samples prepared in the same batch, which led to a batch-effect correction. Significantly higher frequencies in patients than in controls were found for roughly 5 TRBV segments, including TRBV5-6, TRBV5-1 and TRBV20-1.

Library creation used PCR. Sequencing was performed on an Illumina HiSeq 2500. To reduce PCR and sequencing biases, unique molecular identifiers were built into the TCR beta cDNA libraries. Approximately 500,000 cDNA molecules were obtained for every 1 to 10 million input T cells, so each molecule roughly corresponded to one T cell. The patient libraries were prepared and sequenced with the same protocol used for the earlier healthy control dataset. Samples belonging to the same batch were prepared together, multiplexed and sequenced on a shared HiSeq lane. The paper's data handling went like this. Raw barcoded reads were processed with MIGEC, and single-read molecular identifier groups were discarded before consensus assembly and CDR3 extraction. VDJtools was used for post-analysis of the clonotype tables, with diversity normalized by down-sampling every dataset to the smallest sample size. Repertoire overlap clustering matched CDR3 amino acid but not nucleotide sequences to correct batch-related cross-sample contamination. Using fastp at Q25 and MiXCR, TCRdb reprocessed the public reads and kept productive beta chains. Under each unique CDR3 protein, matching rows form one entry showing the most common genes and DNA. The V and J calls and clone size come from TCRdb's table, not from the authors' own analysis. The sample table records about 160,000 distinct CDR3 sequences; approximately 35% of these occur just once. Clones ranked in the top ten supply about 26% of the sample.

Its CDR3 holds 14 amino acids, cysteine through phenylalanine. Solely the CDR3 DNA is kept, with 42 bases framed from the first base. CDR1 MNHEY and CDR2 SMNVEV were looked up in the germline V gene (reference sequence). The junction shows trimming of 3 bases on V and 8 bases on J, and the gene matches do not reach 3 bases of it. The receptor was isolated from a girl between 10 and 17 years old with multiple sclerosis. Donor details come from another sample of the same person, matched by shared clones. The sequenced sample was blood, obtained after autologous hematopoietic stem cell transplantation. This receptor chain uses TRBV27 and TRBJ2-1, and TRBD2 aligns with 11 junction nucleotides. In nucleotides, the sequence is TGTGCCAGCAGTTTTAGCGGGAGGGGGGATGAGCAGTTCTTC. Its translation reads: CASSFSGRGDEQFF.